This T cell receptor beta chain was sequenced during a study of blood T cell repertoires in COVID-19. Study-wide background: Both acute and convalescent COVID-19 samples were obtained from the United States, Italy and Spain. T cells, B-cell-depleted T cells, or PBMCs supplied cDNA or gDNA.

In the source study's methods: Amplification of reference gene primers was used by the study to estimate nucleated cell counts. Clones were read by immunoSEQ multiplex PCR, and TCRdb kept only the in-frame ones, dropping some. The V and J calls and the clone size are those of that table, but D and trimming were determined from the DNA. The sample shows tens of thousands of clones, over 75% of them seen only once. The CDR3 covers 13 residues. The germline V gene encodes CDR1 LNHNV and CDR2 YYDKDF (reference sequence). The V end lost 2 bases, the J end lost 2 bases, and 3 bases lay between the germline ends.

This clonotype was obtained from a man older than 75 with active or convalescent COVID-19. Sequencing was carried out using peripheral blood. The V call is TRBV15, the J call TRBJ2-2, with D uncertain. CDR3 nucleotides: TGTGCCACCAGCAGACCAAACACCGGGGAGCTGTTTTTT. This codes for CATSRPNTGELFF. The whole variable domain, filled in from reference TRBV15 and TRBJ2-2, reads DAMVIQNPRYQVTQFGKPVTLSCSQTLNHNVMYWYQQKSSQAPKLLFHYYDKDFNNEADTPDNFQSRRPNTSFCFLDIRSPGLGDTAMYLCATSRPNTGELFFGEGSRLTVL.